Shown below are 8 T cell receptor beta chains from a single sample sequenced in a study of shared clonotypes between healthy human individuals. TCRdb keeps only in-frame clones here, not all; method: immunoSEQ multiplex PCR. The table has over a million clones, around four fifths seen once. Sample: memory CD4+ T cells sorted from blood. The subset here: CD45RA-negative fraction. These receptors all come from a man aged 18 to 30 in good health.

The CDR3 region has the DNA TGTGCCAGTAGTAGGACATCCAAAAACATTCAGTACTTC. Translated, it gives CASSRTSKNIQYF. The V call is TRBV19, the J call TRBJ2-4; the D gene is possibly TRBD1 (5 bases). The CDR3 spans 13 residues. Germline CDR1 is LNHDA and CDR2 is SQIVND (reference sequence). V gave up 4 bases and J gave up 2 bases, with 6 bases separating them.

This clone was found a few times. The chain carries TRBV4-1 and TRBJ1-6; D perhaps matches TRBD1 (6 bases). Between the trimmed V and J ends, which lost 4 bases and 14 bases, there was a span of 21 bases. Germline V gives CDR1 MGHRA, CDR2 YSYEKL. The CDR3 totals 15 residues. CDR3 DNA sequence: TGCGCCAGCAGCCTCCCGGGGGGCACCCCTTTGGCCCTCCACTTT. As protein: CASSLPGGTPLALHF.

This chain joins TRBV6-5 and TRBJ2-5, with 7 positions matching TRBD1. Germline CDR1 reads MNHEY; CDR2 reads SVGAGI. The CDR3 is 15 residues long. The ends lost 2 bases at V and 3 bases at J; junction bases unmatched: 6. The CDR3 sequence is CASSYPTGREETQYF. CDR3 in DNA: TGTGCCAGCAGTTACCCGACAGGGAGAGAAGAGACCCAGTACTTC.

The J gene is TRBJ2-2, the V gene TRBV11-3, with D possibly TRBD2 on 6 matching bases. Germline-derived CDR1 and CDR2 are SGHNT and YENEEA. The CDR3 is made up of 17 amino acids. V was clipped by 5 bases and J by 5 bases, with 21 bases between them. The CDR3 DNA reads TGTGCCAGCAGCCCCCGGGCGGGATCCAAGGGGACCGGGGAGCTGTTTTTT. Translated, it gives CASSPRAGSKGTGELFF.

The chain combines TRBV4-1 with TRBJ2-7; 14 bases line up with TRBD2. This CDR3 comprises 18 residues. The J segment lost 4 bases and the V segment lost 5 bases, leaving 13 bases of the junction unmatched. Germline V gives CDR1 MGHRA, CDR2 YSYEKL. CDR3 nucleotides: TGCGCCAGCAGCAGTGGGACTAGCGGGGGCACCGTAATATACGAGCAGTACTTC. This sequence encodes CASSSGTSGGTVIYEQYF.

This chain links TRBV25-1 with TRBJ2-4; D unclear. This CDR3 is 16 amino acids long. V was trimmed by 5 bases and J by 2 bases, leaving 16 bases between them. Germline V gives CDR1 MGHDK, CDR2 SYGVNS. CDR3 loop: CASSPPLEGTKNIQYF. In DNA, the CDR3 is TGTGCCAGCAGTCCCCCGTTGGAAGGGACCAAAAACATTCAGTACTTC.

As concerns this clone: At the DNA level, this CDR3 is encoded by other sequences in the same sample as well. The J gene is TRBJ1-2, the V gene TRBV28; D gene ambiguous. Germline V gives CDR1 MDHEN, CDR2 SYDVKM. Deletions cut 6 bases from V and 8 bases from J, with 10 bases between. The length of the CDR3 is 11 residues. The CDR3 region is CASSSLFGYTF. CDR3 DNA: TGTGCCAGCAGCTCTCTTTTCGGCTACACCTTC.

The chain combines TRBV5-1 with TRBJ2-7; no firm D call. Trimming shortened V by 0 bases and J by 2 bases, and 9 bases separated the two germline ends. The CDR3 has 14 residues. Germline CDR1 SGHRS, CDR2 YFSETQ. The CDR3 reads CASSLDGATYEQYF. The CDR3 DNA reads TGCGCCAGCAGCTTGGACGGAGCAACCTACGAGCAGTACTTC. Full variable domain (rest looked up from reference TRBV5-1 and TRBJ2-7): KAGVTQTPRYLIKTRGQQVTLSCSPISGHRSVSWYQQTPGQGLQFLFEYFSETQRNKGNFPGRFSGRQFSNSRSEMNVSTLELGDSALYLCASSLDGATYEQYFGPGTRLTVT.